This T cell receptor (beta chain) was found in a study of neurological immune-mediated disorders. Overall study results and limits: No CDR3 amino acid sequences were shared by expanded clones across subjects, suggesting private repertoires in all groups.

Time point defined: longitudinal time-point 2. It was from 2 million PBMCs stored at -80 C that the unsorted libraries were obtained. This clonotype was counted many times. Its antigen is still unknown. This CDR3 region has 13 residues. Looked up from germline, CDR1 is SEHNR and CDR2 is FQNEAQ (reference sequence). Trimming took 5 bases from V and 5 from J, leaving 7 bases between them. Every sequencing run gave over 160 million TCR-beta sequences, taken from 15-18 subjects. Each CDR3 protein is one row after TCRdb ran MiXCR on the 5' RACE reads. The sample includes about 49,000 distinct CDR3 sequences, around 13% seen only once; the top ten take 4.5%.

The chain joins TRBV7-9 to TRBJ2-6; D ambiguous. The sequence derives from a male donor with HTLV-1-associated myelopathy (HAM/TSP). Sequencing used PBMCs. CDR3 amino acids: CASSLSRANVLTF. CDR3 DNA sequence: TGTGCCAGCAGCCTTAGCAGGGCCAACGTCCTGACTTTC.